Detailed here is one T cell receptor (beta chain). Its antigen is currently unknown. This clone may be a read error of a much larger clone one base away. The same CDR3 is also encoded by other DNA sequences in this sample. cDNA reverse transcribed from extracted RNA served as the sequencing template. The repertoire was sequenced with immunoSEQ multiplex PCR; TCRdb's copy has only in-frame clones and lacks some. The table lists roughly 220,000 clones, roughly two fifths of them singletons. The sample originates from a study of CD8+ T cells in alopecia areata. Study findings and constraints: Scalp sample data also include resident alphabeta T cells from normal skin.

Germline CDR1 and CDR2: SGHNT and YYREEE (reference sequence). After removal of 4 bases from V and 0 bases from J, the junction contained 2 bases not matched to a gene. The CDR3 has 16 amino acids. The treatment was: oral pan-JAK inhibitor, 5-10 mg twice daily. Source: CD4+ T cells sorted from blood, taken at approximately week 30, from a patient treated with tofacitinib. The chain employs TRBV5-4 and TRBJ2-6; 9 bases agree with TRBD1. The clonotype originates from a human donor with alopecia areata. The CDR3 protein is CASSGQGLSGANVLTF. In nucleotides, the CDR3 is TGTGCCAGCAGCGGACAGGGGCTCTCTGGGGCCAACGTCCTGACTTTC. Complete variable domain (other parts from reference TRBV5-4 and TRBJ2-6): ETGVTQSPTHLIKTRGQQVTLRCSSQSGHNTVSWYQQALGQGPQFIFQYYREEENGRGNFPPRFSGLQFPNYSSELNVNALELDDSALYLCASSGQGLSGANVLTFGAGSRLTVL.